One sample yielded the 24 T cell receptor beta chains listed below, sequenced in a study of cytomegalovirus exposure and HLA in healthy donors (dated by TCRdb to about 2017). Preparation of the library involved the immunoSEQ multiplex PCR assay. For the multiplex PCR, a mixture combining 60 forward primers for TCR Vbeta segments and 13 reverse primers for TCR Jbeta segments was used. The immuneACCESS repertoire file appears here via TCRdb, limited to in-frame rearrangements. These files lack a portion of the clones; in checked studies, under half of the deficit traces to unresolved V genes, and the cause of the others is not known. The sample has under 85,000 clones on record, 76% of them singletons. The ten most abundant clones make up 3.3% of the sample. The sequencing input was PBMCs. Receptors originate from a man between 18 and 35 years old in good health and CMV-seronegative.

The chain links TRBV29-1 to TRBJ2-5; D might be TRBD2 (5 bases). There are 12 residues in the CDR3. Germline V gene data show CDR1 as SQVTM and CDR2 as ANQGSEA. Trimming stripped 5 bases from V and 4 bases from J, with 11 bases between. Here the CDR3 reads CSVTLGSETQYF. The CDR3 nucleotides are TGCAGCGTTACACTAGGGTCAGAGACCCAGTACTTC. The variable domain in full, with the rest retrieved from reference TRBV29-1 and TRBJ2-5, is SAVISQKPSRDICQRGTSLTIQCQVDSQVTMMFWYRQQPGQSLTLIATANQGSEATYESGFVIDKFPISRPNLTFSTLTVSNMSPEDSSIYLCSVTLGSETQYFGPGTRLLVL.

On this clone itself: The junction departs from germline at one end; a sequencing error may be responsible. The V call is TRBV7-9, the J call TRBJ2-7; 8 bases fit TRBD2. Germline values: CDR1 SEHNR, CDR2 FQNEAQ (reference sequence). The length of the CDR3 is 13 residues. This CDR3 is CASGLGGAGGQYF. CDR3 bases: TGTGCCAGCGGCTTAGGAGGTGCGGGGGGGCAGTACTTC.

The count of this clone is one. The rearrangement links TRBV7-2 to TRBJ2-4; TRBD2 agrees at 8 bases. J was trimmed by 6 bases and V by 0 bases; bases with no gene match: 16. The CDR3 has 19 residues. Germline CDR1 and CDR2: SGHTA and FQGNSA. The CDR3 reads CASSLAPGGASRGGNIQYF. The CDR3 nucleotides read TGTGCCAGCAGCTTAGCCCCCGGGGGGGCCTCTCGGGGGGGAAACATTCAGTACTTC.

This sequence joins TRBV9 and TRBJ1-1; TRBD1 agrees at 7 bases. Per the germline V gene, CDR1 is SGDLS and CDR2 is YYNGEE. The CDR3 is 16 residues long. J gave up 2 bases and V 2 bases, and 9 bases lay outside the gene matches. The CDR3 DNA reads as TGTGCCAGCAGCGTCCGGGACAGCGGGGGCAACACTGAAGCTTTCTTT. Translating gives CASSVRDSGGNTEAFF.

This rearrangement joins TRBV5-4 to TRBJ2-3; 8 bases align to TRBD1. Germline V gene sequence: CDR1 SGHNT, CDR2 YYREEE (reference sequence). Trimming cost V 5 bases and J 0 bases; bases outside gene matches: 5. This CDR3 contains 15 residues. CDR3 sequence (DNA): TGTGCCAGCAGGGACGACAGGGGAAGCACAGATACGCAGTATTTT. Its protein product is CASRDDRGSTDTQYF.

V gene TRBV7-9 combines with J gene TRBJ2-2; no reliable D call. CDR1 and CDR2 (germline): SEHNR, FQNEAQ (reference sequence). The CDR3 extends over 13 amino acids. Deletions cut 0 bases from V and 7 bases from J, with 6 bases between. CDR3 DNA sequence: TGTGCCAGCAGCTTAGCGCAGGTCGGGGAGCTGTTTTTT. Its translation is CASSLAQVGELFF.

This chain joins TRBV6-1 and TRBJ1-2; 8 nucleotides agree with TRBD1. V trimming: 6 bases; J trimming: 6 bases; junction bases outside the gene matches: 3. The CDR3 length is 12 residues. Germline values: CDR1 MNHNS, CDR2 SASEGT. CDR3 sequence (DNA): TGTGCCAGCAGCCCGACAGGGGATGGCTACACCTTC. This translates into CASSPTGDGYTF.

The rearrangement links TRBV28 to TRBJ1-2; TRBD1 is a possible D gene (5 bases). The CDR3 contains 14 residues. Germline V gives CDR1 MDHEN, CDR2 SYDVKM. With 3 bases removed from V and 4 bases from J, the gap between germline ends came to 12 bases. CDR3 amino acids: CASSFQGSPYGYTF. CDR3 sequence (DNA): TGTGCCAGCAGTTTTCAGGGCTCGCCCTATGGCTACACCTTC.

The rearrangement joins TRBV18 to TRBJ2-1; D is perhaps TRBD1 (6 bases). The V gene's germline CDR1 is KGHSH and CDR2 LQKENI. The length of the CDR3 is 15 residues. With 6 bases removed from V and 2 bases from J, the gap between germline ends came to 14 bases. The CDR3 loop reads CASSKQGPPYNEQFF. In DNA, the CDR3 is TGTGCCAGCTCCAAACAGGGACCCCCCTACAATGAGCAGTTCTTC.

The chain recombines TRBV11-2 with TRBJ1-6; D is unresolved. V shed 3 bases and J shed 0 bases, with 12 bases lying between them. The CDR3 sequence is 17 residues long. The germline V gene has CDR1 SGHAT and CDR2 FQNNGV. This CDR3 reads CASSLSTASSYNSPLHF. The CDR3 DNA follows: TGTGCCAGCAGCTTGTCCACTGCAAGCTCCTATAATTCACCCCTCCACTTT.

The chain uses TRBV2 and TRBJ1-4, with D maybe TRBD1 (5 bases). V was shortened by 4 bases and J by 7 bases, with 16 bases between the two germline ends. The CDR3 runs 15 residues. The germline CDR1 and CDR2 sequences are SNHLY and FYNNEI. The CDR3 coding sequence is TGTGCCAGCAGTGGGTCGACAGTCGTAGGTGAAAAACTGTTTTTT. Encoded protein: CASSGSTVVGEKLFF.

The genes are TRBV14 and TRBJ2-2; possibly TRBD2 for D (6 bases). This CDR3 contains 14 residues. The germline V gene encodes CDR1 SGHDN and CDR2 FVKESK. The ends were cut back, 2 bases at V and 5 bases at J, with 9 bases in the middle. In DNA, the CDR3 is TGTGCCAGCAGCCAACTGGCGGGGACCGGGGAGCTGTTTTTT. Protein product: CASSQLAGTGELFF.

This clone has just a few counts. CDR3 DNA: TGTGCCAGCAGTGAACTAGCGGGAAATAATGAGCAGTTCTTC. Translation: CASSELAGNNEQFF. The chain links TRBV6-4 to TRBJ2-1; TRBD2 matches at 10 bases. Germline CDR1 and CDR2: MRHNA and SNTAGT. Losses at the gene ends were 3 bases for V and 7 bases for J; bases not matched to a gene: 3. The CDR3 is 14 residues long.

The CDR3 region has the DNA TGTGCCAGCAGCGCCAGTTCCTACGAGCAGTACTTC. Translated: CASSASSYEQYF. The chain combines TRBV6-1 with TRBJ2-7; D remains ambiguous. CDR1 is MNHNS, CDR2 SASEGT, per germline. The V end lost 6 bases, the J end lost 1 base, and 7 bases lay between the germline ends. The CDR3 contains 12 residues.

This CDR3 is CASSQGAGQPQHF. The CDR3 bases are TGTGCCAGCAGTCAGGGGGCGGGTCAGCCCCAGCATTTT. The chain joins TRBV9 to TRBJ1-5; TRBD1 matches 8 bases. CDR1 is SGDLS, CDR2 YYNGEE, per germline. V was pared by 5 bases and J by 6 bases, with 4 bases of the junction left unmatched. The CDR3 is 13 amino acids.

In nucleotides, the CDR3 is TGTGCCAGCAGCCGGACAGGGGTCGGGACTGAAGCTTTCTTT. Translating it yields CASSRTGVGTEAFF. The V call is TRBV5-5, the J call TRBJ1-1; 9 bases fit TRBD1. V lost 4 bases and J lost 5; bases outside the gene matches: 6. Germline V CDR1 and CDR2: SGHKS, YYEKEE (reference sequence). This CDR3 contains 14 residues.

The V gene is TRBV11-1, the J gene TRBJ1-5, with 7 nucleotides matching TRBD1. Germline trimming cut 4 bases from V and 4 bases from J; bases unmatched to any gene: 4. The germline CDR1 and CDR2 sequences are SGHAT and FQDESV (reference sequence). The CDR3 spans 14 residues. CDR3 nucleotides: TGTGCCAGCAGCTCAGGGGGAACAAATCAGCCCCAGCATTTT. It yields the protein CASSSGGTNQPQHF.

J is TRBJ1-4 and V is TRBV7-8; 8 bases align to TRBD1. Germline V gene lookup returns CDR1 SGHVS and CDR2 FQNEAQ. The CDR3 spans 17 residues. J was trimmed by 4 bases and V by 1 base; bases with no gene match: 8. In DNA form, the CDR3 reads TGTGCCAGCAGCTTAGGTGGACAGGGCTGGGGTAATGAAAAACTGTTTTTT. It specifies CASSLGGQGWGNEKLFF.

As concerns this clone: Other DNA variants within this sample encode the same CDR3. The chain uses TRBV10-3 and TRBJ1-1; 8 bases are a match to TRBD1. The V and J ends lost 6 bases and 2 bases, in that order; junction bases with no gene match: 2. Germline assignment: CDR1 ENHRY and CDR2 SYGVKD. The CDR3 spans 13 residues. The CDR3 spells CAIRDRENTEAFF. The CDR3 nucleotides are TGTGCCATCAGGGACAGGGAAAACACTGAAGCTTTCTTT.

The CDR3 sequence is CSVEDFRQGAHEKLFF. In DNA form, the CDR3 reads TGCAGCGTTGAAGACTTCAGACAGGGGGCTCATGAAAAACTGTTTTTT. The chain recombines TRBV29-1 with TRBJ1-4, with 10 bases identical to TRBD1. Looked up from germline, CDR1 is SQVTM and CDR2 is ANQGSEA. The CDR3 length is 16 residues. V shed 0 bases and J 6 bases; nucleotides not matched to a gene: 7.

This CDR3 is CASSLFLGAQGTDTQYF. As DNA, the CDR3 is TGCGCCAGCAGCTTGTTTCTGGGGGCGCAGGGGACAGATACGCAGTATTTT. J is TRBJ2-3 and V is TRBV5-1, with D perhaps TRBD1 (6 bases). The CDR3 is 17 amino acids. Germline V lookup: CDR1 SGHRS, CDR2 YFSETQ. The V and J ends lost 1 base and 3 bases respectively, with 18 bases between them.

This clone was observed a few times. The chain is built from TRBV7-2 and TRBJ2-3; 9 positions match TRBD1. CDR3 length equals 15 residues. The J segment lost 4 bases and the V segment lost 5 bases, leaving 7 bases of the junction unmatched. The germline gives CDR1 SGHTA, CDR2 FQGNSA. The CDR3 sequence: CASSLTGGQSDTQYF. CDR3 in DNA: TGTGCCAGCAGCCTTACAGGGGGCCAGTCAGATACGCAGTATTTT.

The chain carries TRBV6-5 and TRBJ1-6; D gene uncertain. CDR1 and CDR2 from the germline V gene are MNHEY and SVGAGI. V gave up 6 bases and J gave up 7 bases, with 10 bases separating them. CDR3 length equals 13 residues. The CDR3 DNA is TGTGCCAGCAGCTATAACTACAATTCACCCCTCCACTTT. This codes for CASSYNYNSPLHF.

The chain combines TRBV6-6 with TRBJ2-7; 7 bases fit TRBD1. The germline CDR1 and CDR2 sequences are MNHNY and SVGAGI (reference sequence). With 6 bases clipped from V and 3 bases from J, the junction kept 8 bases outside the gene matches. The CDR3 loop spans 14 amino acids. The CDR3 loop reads CASRPTTGVYEQYV. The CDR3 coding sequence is TGTGCCAGCAGACCCACCACAGGGGTCTACGAGCAGTACGTC.